These T cell receptor beta chains were read from a single sample in a study of CD4 T cells in relation to SARS-CoV-2 and coronaviruses. Profiling relied on immunoSEQ multiplex PCR, and the TCRdb table lists in-frame clones only, not all of them. Among tens of thousands of clones, 60% to 85% were seen once, and the ten largest hold roughly 15%. No antigen is known for these receptors. Sequenced material: CD4+ T cells from PBMCs, cultured in vitro. These TCRs come from a human donor in good health. CDR3s include the opening cysteine and the closing phenylalanine or tryptophan. Fields, in order: V gene, J gene, clone size, CDR3 length, D gene, CDR3 DNA, CDR3 protein. The D gene is left open where the match is weak. Clone size is not always given. Where it is, it says once, few, many or a class for expanded clones.

TRBV7-8,TRBJ1-2,.,15,TRBD1,TGTGCCAGCAGCTTAGGGGGGACAGGGAACTATGGCTACACCTTC,CASSLGGTGNYGYTF
TRBV7-9,TRBJ2-3,.,15,TRBD1,TGTGCCAGCAGCGCTGGACAGGGGTTGACAGATACGCAGTATTTT,CASSAGQGLTDTQYF
TRBV19,TRBJ2-1,.,15,.,TGTGCCAGTAGTGCCCCCTGGGAATCCTACAATGAGCAGTTCTTC,CASSAPWESYNEQFF
TRBV3-1/TRBV3-2,TRBJ1-1,few,14,.,TGTGCCAGCAGCCAAGTAGCCCCACCAGCGGGAGCTTTCTTT,CASSQVAPPAGAFF
TRBV25-1,TRBJ2-2,.,16,.,TGTGCCAGCAGTCGTGCGGAGGAGGGCCCCACCGGGGAGCTGTTTTTT,CASSRAEEGPTGELFF
TRBV2,TRBJ1-5,.,17,.,TGTGCCAGCAGTGAAGCGCTTCACCGCAGGGAGGATCAGCCCCAGCATTTT,CASSEALHRREDQPQHF
TRBV7-9,TRBJ2-7,.,15,TRBD2,TGTGCCAGCAGCGGCGGGACTAGCGGACCCTACGAGCAGTACTTC,CASSGGTSGPYEQYF
TRBV13,TRBJ1-2,medium-sized,16,TRBD1,TGTGCCAGCAGCCGCCAAGTGACAGGGTTTACCTATGGCTACACCTTC,CASSRQVTGFTYGYTF
TRBV4-1,TRBJ1-3,.,16,.,TGCGCCAGCAGCCCCTGGGGGGCCGGGGTTCGAAACACCATATATTTT,CASSPWGAGVRNTIYF
TRBV11-3,TRBJ2-1,.,17,TRBD1,TGTGCCAGCAGCTTAGATGGCCGGGACAGGATTTACAATGAGCAGTTCTTC,CASSLDGRDRIYNEQFF
TRBV6-5,TRBJ1-2,.,13,TRBD1,TGTGCCAGCAGCAGGGGACAGAGCTATGGCTACACCTTC,CASSRGQSYGYTF
TRBV4-1,TRBJ2-2,.,15,TRBD2,TGCGCCAGCAGCCCAACTAGCGGGAGACCCGGGGAGCTGTTTTTT,CASSPTSGRPGELFF
TRBV6-5,TRBJ2-1,.,15,.,TGTGCCAGCAGCGAGCTCTCCGGGACCTACAATGAGCAGTTCTTC,CASSELSGTYNEQFF
TRBV6-2/TRBV6-3,TRBJ1-5,.,15,.,TGTGCCAGCAGCCCTAGACAGGCTACGGAGCAGCCCCAGCATTTT,CASSPRQATEQPQHF
TRBV12-3/TRBV12-4,TRBJ2-1,.,13,.,TGTGCCAGCAGTTTAAATGGAAGAACTTCTGTGCTCTTC,CASSLNGRTSVLF
TRBV9,TRBJ2-5,.,14,.,TGTGCCAGCAGCCTACACTCTAGTCAAGAGACCCAGTACTTC,CASSLHSSQETQYF
TRBV4-3,TRBJ2-7,.,16,.,TGCGCCAGCAGCCAAGATTACGACCCGAGAGTCTACGAGCAGTACTTC,CASSQDYDPRVYEQYF
TRBV5-8,TRBJ1-5,.,15,TRBD1,TGTGCCAGCAGCTTATGGGACAGGGGGCTTCAGCCCCAGCATTTT,CASSLWDRGLQPQHF
TRBV2,TRBJ1-1,.,14,.,TGTGCCAGCACCCAGGGAAGGACGAACACTGAAGCTTTCTTT,CASTQGRTNTEAFF
TRBV19,TRBJ1-4,once,16,.,TGTGCCAGTAGTATAATGAGGAGGGGAACTAATGAAAAACTGTTTTTT,CASSIMRRGTNEKLFF
TRBV5-4,TRBJ1-1,.,13,TRBD1,TGTGCCAGCAGCTTTCCGGACAGGGGTGAAGCTTTCTTT,CASSFPDRGEAFF
TRBV5-6,TRBJ2-7,.,16,TRBD2,TGTGCCAGCAGCGGCGGGGGGGGAGTTAGAACCGTCGAGCAGTACTTC,CASSGGGGVRTVEQYF
TRBV7-8,TRBJ1-5,once,12,.,TGTGCCAGCAGCTTAGAGGATCAGCCCCAGCATTTT,CASSLEDQPQHF
TRBV9,TRBJ2-1,few,14,TRBD2,TGTGCCAGCAGCGTAGGGGGACTAGCACCCCGGAGGTTCTTC,CASSVGGLAPRRFF
TRBV30,TRBJ2-3,.,16,.,TGTGCCTGGAGGGGGGCTGAGTGGGACTTCACAGATACGCAGTATTTT,CAWRGAEWDFTDTQYF
TRBV4-1,TRBJ2-5,few,12,TRBD2,TGCGCCAGCAGCCAGGCGGGAGGTACCCAGTACTTC,CASSQAGGTQYF
TRBV5-6,TRBJ2-5,.,12,.,TGTGCCAGCAGCTGGACAAGGGAGACCCAGTACTTC,CASSWTRETQYF
TRBV6-2/TRBV6-3,TRBJ2-3,.,17,.,TGTGCCAGCAGTTACCAGACAGGGAGGCCCAACACAGATACGCAGTATTTT,CASSYQTGRPNTDTQYF
TRBV7-2,TRBJ2-1,.,13,.,TGTGCCAGCAGCCTCCAGCGGGACAATGAGCAGTTCTTC,CASSLQRDNEQFF
TRBV18,TRBJ1-3,.,16,.,TGTGCCAGCTCACCCCCGGGATTGAGCTCTGGAAACACCATATATTTT,CASSPPGLSSGNTIYF
TRBV12-5,TRBJ1-5,.,14,.,TGTGCTAGTGCCAAAGAGCGGGCGGGTCAGCCCCAGCATTTT,CASAKERAGQPQHF
TRBV6-1,TRBJ1-2,.,16,TRBD1,TGTGCCAGCAGTGAAGCCCTGGACAGGGGTAACTATGGCTACACCTTC,CASSEALDRGNYGYTF
TRBV7-8,TRBJ2-7,.,15,TRBD1,TGTGCCAGCAGCTTAGAACAGGGGGCCTCCTACGAGCAGTACTTC,CASSLEQGASYEQYF
TRBV9,TRBJ2-5,.,13,.,TGTGCCAGCAGCGTAGCGGGCCAAGAGACCCAGTACTTC,CASSVAGQETQYF
TRBV4-1,TRBJ2-5,.,12,.,TGCGCCAGCAGCCAAGTGCGCGAGACCCAGTACTTC,CASSQVRETQYF
TRBV5-5,TRBJ2-2,.,14,.,TGTGCCAGCAGCCCGACACCCAACACCGGGGAGCTGTTTTTT,CASSPTPNTGELFF
TRBV7-3,TRBJ2-2,.,16,.,TGTGCCAGCAGCTTAGAGTCAGGGTTAGACACCGGGGAGCTGTTTTTT,CASSLESGLDTGELFF
TRBV6-5,TRBJ1-2,.,14,TRBD1,TGTGCCAGCAGTTATTTGGACAGGGACGATGGCTACACCTTC,CASSYLDRDDGYTF
TRBV2,TRBJ1-2,few,14,.,TGTGCCAGCAGCGTTGTGTCAGGCCGATATGGCTACACCTTC,CASSVVSGRYGYTF
TRBV6-5,TRBJ2-7,.,13,.,TGTGCCAGCAGGAAGGGGCGCTCCTACGAGCAGTACTTC,CASRKGRSYEQYF
TRBV7-2,TRBJ1-2,once,14,TRBD1,TGTGCCAGCAGCTCATACAGGGGGCCCGAGGGCTACACCTTC,CASSSYRGPEGYTF
TRBV5-1,TRBJ1-1,.,14,TRBD1,TGCGCCAGCAGCTGGGACAGGGCGGCGACTGAAGCTTTCTTT,CASSWDRAATEAFF
TRBV3-1/TRBV3-2,TRBJ2-7,medium-sized,16,.,TGTGCCAGCAGCCAATCGCCCGGGACGCCCGGCTACGAGCAGTACTTC,CASSQSPGTPGYEQYF
TRBV5-1,TRBJ1-5,.,15,.,TGCGCCAGCAGCTTGGCCGGGTCTAGCAATCAGCCCCAGCATTTT,CASSLAGSSNQPQHF
TRBV6-5,TRBJ2-1,.,15,.,TGTGCCAGCAGCTTCCAGGGGCCCCCCTACAATGAGCAGTTCTTC,CASSFQGPPYNEQFF
TRBV7-3,TRBJ2-3,.,19,TRBD2,TGTGCCAGCAGCCCCATAGGACTAGCGGGAGCACCGCCCACAGATACGCAGTATTTT,CASSPIGLAGAPPTDTQYF
TRBV10-3,TRBJ1-1,.,14,.,TGTGCCATCAGTGAACAAACAGGGAACACTGAAGCTTTCTTT,CAISEQTGNTEAFF
TRBV28,TRBJ1-5,.,16,.,TGTGCCAGCAGTTTGGGGACGGGGGCTGGCAATCAGCCCCAGCATTTT,CASSLGTGAGNQPQHF
TRBV19,TRBJ2-3,.,14,.,.,CASSKVAGGTPSYF
TRBV3-1/TRBV3-2,TRBJ1-4,.,13,.,TGTGCCAGCAGCCAAGTAGGGGATGAAAAACTGTTTTTT,CASSQVGDEKLFF
TRBV9,TRBJ2-2,.,15,.,TGTGCCAGCAGCGTAGAAGGGACTTCTCCCGGGGAGCTGTTTTTT,CASSVEGTSPGELFF
TRBV7-3,TRBJ2-1,.,13,.,TGTGCCAGCAGCTCCCCCTTGTACAATGAGCAGTTCTTC,CASSSPLYNEQFF
TRBV6-5,TRBJ1-4,.,12,.,TGTGCCAGCAGTTACTCGGGTGAAAAACTGTTTTTT,CASSYSGEKLFF
TRBV2,TRBJ2-7,.,13,.,TGTGCCAGCAGCGCCGAAATGGGTTCAGAGCAGTACTTC,CASSAEMGSEQYF